Sequencing of this TCR beta chain was carried out in a study of blood T cell repertoires in COVID-19. Overall study: T cells, B-cell-depleted T cells, or PBMCs provided the cDNA or gDNA that served as material.

In terms of age and location, participants ranged from roughly 18 to 89 years and lived in approximately 26 US areas. Germline V gene sequence: CDR1 SGHNT, CDR2 YYREEE (reference sequence). V was clipped by 4 bases and J by 4 bases, with 17 bases between them. CDR3 length: 15 residues. Methods used by the authors: Amplified reference gene primers provided the basis for estimating nucleated cell counts. Clones were read by immunoSEQ multiplex PCR, and TCRdb kept only the in-frame ones, dropping some. That table supplies the V and J calls and clone size; D and trimming were determined from the DNA. The sample holds just over 250,000 clones, about 81% seen once.

The specimen sequenced was PBMCs or T cells enriched from blood (not recorded which). This TCR was sampled from a man younger than 45 with acute COVID-19. The gene calls are TRBV5-4 and TRBJ1-1; D unresolved. Here the CDR3 DNA reads TGTGCCAGCAGCGTCGGGTCCCTATTGGGCACTGAAGCTTTCTTT. Translated: CASSVGSLLGTEAFF.